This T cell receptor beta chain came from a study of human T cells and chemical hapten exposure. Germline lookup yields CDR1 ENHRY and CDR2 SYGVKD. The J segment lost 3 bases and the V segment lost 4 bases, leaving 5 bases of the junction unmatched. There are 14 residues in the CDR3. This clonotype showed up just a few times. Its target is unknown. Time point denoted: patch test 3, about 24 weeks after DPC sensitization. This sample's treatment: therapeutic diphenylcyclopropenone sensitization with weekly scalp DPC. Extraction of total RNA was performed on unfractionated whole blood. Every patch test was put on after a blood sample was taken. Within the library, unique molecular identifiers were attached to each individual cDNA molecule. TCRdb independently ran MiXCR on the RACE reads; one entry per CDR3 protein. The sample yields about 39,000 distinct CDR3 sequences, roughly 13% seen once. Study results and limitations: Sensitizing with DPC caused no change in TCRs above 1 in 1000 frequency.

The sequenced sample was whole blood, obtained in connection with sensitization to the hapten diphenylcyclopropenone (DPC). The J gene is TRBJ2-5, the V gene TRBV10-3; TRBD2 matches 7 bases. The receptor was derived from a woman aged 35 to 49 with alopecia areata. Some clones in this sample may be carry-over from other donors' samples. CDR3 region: CAISGLAGEETQYF. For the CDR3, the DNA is TGTGCCATCAGTGGACTAGCAGGTGAAGAGACCCAGTACTTC.